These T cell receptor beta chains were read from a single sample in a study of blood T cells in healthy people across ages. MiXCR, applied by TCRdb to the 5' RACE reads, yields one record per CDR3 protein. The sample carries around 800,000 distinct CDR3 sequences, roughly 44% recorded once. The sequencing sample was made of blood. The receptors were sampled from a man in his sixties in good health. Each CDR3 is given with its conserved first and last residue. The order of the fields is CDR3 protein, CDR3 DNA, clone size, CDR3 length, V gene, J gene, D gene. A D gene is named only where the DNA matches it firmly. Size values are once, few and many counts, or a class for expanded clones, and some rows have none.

CASSVQHQETQYF	TGTGCCAGCAGTGTACAGCACCAGGAGACCCAGTACTTC	NA	13	TRBV12-3/TRBV12-4	TRBJ2-5	NA
CASSRQPTTGRSDEQYF	TGTGCCAGCAGCCGACAACCTACGACAGGACGATCCGACGAGCAGTACTTC	NA	17	TRBV5-5	TRBJ2-7	NA
CASSSGGGSNQPQHF	TGTGCCAGCAGTTCCGGTGGGGGTAGCAATCAGCCCCAGCATTTT	few	15	TRBV12-3/TRBV12-4	TRBJ1-5	NA
CASSQAGEETQYF	TGCGCCAGCAGCCAGGCAGGGGAAGAGACCCAGTACTTC	few	13	TRBV4-3	TRBJ2-5	NA
CSGFGLAGGLGDEQYF	TGCAGCGGTTTCGGACTAGCGGGGGGGTTGGGGGATGAGCAGTACTTC	NA	16	TRBV29-1	TRBJ2-5	TRBD2
CASSQIGTKENIQYF	TGTGCCAGCAGCCAGATCGGGACTAAGGAAAACATTCAGTACTTC	NA	15	TRBV3-1	TRBJ2-4	TRBD2
CASSQWGEETQYF	TGTGCCAGCAGCCAATGGGGGGAAGAGACCCAGTACTTC	few	13	TRBV3-1	TRBJ2-5	NA
CASSQDRIAGVEQFF	TGTGCCAGCAGCCAAGATAGAATAGCGGGGGTTGAGCAGTTCTTC	few	15	TRBV3-1	TRBJ2-1	TRBD2
CATNWPNTGELFF	TGTGCCACCAACTGGCCCAACACCGGGGAGCTGTTTTTT	NA	13	TRBV6-2/TRBV6-3	TRBJ2-2	NA
CASSSRAATNEKLFF	TGTGCCAGCAGCTCCCGGGCGGCAACTAATGAAAAACTGTTTTTT	NA	15	TRBV7-9	TRBJ1-4	NA
CSALLGDRGRNEQYF	TGCAGTGCTCTTTTAGGGGACAGGGGGCGTAATGAGCAGTACTTC	NA	15	TRBV20-1	TRBJ2-7	TRBD1
CASSPPVWGVETQYF	TGTGCCAGCAGCCCACCCGTTTGGGGCGTGGAGACCCAGTACTTC	NA	15	TRBV12-3/TRBV12-4	TRBJ2-5	NA
CASIFTSTDTQYF	TGTGCCAGCATTTTCACTAGCACAGATACGCAGTATTTT	NA	13	TRBV12-3/TRBV12-4	TRBJ2-3	NA
CASSQAPDTGELFF	TGCGCCAGCAGCCAAGCTCCCGACACCGGGGAGCTGTTTTTT	NA	14	TRBV4-1	TRBJ2-2	NA
CSASPGNGYTF	TGCAGTGCTAGTCCGGGCAATGGCTACACCTTC	NA	11	TRBV20-1	TRBJ1-2	NA
CASSQLPIQGASEKLFF	TGCGCCAGCAGCCAACTCCCCATACAGGGGGCTAGTGAAAAACTGTTTTTT	NA	17	TRBV4-1	TRBJ1-4	TRBD1
CASRPIGGDQETQYF	TGTGCCAGCAGACCGATTGGGGGGGATCAAGAGACCCAGTACTTC	NA	15	TRBV12-3/TRBV12-4	TRBJ2-5	TRBD2
CASSLRARGNSGANVLTF	TGTGCCAGCAGCTTAAGGGCCAGGGGGAACTCTGGGGCCAACGTCCTGACTTTC	few	18	TRBV7-2	TRBJ2-6	TRBD1
CSVVEDYEQYF	TGCAGCGTTGTCGAGGATTACGAGCAGTACTTC	many	11	TRBV29-1	TRBJ2-7	NA
CATSDLGGQGTHEQYF	TGTGCCACCAGTGATTTAGGAGGACAGGGCACCCATGAGCAGTACTTC	NA	16	TRBV24-1	TRBJ2-5	TRBD1
CASSSPSGQGISGANVLTF	TGTGCCAGCAGCTCTCCCTCGGGACAGGGAATCTCTGGGGCCAACGTCCTGACTTTC	few	19	TRBV7-3	TRBJ2-6	TRBD1
CASRREVLANYGYTF	TGTGCCAGCAGACGAGAAGTTCTAGCTAACTATGGCTACACCTTC	NA	15	TRBV12-3/TRBV12-4	TRBJ1-2	NA
CSARAGGGEDTEAFF	TGCAGTGCTAGAGCGGGCGGGGGGGAGGACACTGAAGCTTTCTTT	NA	15	TRBV20-1	TRBJ1-1	NA
CSVLRRQGTYNEQFF	TGCAGTGTTTTACGTCGACAGGGTACCTACAATGAGCAGTTCTTC	NA	15	TRBV20-1	TRBJ2-1	TRBD1
CSVGTAQETQYF	TGCAGCGTTGGGACAGCCCAAGAGACCCAGTACTTC	many	12	TRBV29-1	TRBJ2-5	NA
CASSLQEIYGYTF	TGTGCCAGCAGCTTACAGGAGATCTATGGCTACACCTTC	NA	13	TRBV7-9	TRBJ1-2	NA
CASSKGLAGGPHEQFF	TGTGCCAGTAGTAAGGGACTAGCGGGGGGGCCCCATGAGCAGTTCTTC	NA	16	TRBV19	TRBJ2-1	TRBD2
CSAGQTGLGEQFF	TGCAGTGCCGGACAGACCGGGTTAGGTGAGCAGTTCTTC	few	13	TRBV20-1	TRBJ2-1	NA
CSVFRGFF	TGCAGCGTTTTCAGGGGTTTCTTT	few	8	TRBV29-1	TRBJ1-1	NA
CAIVRVGAEAFF	TGTGCCATCGTGCGGGTGGGCGCTGAAGCTTTCTTT	NA	12	TRBV12-3/TRBV12-4	TRBJ1-1	NA
CASSHRSGGDNEQFF	TGCGCCAGCAGCCATCGTAGCGGGGGGGACAATGAGCAGTTCTTC	NA	15	TRBV4-3	TRBJ2-1	TRBD2
CASRPDRGGEQFF	TGTGCCAGCAGGCCGGACAGGGGCGGTGAGCAGTTCTTC	few	13	TRBV2	TRBJ2-1	TRBD1